These 22 T cell receptor beta chains were sequenced from one sample in a study of blood T cells in healthy people across ages. Together with a sample-barcoded 5' primer, a J-beta primer mix was included in a second PCR lasting about 7 to 12 cycles. MiXCR was run by TCRdb on the 5' RACE reads, yielding one entry per CDR3 protein. Among fewer than 950,000 distinct CDR3 sequences, 35% to 40% were seen once, and the ten largest hold 13%. Sequenced: blood. These receptors all stem from a man younger than 35 in good health.

This chain uses TRBV27 with TRBJ2-1; weak D call: TRBD1 (6 bases). The end of the DNA is better explained by TRBJ2-7, so the J call may be wrong. The germline CDR1 and CDR2 sequences are MNHEY and SMNVEV (reference sequence). This CDR3 comprises 14 residues. CDR3 DNA sequence: TGTGCCAGCAGTTTTGACAGGTTCTTCAATGAGCAGTACTTC. It yields the protein CASSFDRFFNEQYF.

This rearrangement joins TRBV28 to TRBJ1-2; 9 nucleotides align to TRBD1. Germline V CDR1 and CDR2: MDHEN, SYDVKM. Trimming at V came to 3 bases and at J to 5 bases, leaving 10 bases not matched to a gene. The CDR3 is 16 residues long. The CDR3 nucleotides are TGTGCCAGCAGTTTTTGGGACAGGGAGAGTTTTTATGGCTACACCTTC. Translated, it gives CASSFWDRESFYGYTF.

This clonotype came up a few times. The chain carries TRBV6-5 and TRBJ2-3, with 8 bases lining up with TRBD2. J lost 5 bases, V lost 7 bases, and 11 bases had no gene match. From germline, CDR1 is MNHEY and CDR2 SVGAGI. This CDR3 region has 15 residues. The CDR3 DNA is TGTGCCAGCACCTCTAGCGGGTTCCCGGTAGATACGCAGTATTTT. Translating gives CASTSSGFPVDTQYF.

The chain carries TRBV7-3 and TRBJ1-1; weak D call: TRBD1 (6 bases). The germline V gene encodes CDR1 SGHTA and CDR2 FQGTGA. The CDR3 is 15 amino acids. Trimming shortened V by 3 bases and J by 2 bases, and 13 bases separated the two germline ends. DNA for the CDR3: TGTGCCAGCAGCTTGGAAGGCGGGGGCAACACTGAAGCTTTCTTT. It translates to CASSLEGGGNTEAFF.

This clonotype was counted a few times. This chain links TRBV4-2 with TRBJ2-3; 9 bases match TRBD2. CDR3 length: 17 residues. Losses at the gene ends were 1 base for V and 4 bases for J; bases not matched to a gene: 9. Germline V gene data show CDR1 as LGHNA and CDR2 as YNFKEQ. CDR3 in DNA: TGTGCCAGCAGCCAAGGTGTGGCGGGGGGGCCTTCAGATACGCAGTATTTT. It yields the protein CASSQGVAGGPSDTQYF.

This clonotype was detected only once. The chain links TRBV7-6 to TRBJ2-5; the D is unclear. The CDR3 length is 13 residues. Germline V CDR1 and CDR2: SGHVS, FNYEAQ. Trimming shortened V by 5 bases and J by 0 bases, and 7 bases separated the two germline ends. CDR3 amino acids: CASSLPYQETQYF. The CDR3 nucleotides read TGTGCCAGCAGCCTTCCGTACCAAGAGACCCAGTACTTC.

The V and J genes are TRBV4-3 and TRBJ1-4; D unresolved. The V end was cut by 4 bases, the J end by 7 bases, with 19 bases between. CDR3 length equals 16 residues. Germline CDR1 is LGHNA and CDR2 is YSLEER. In DNA form, the CDR3 reads TGCGCCAGCAGCCGAACTACCCACCTGGGCGTTGAAAAACTGTTTTTT. The encoded protein is CASSRTTHLGVEKLFF.

The chain recombines TRBV6-1 with TRBJ2-3; D is possibly TRBD1 or TRBD2 (5 bases each). The germline V gene encodes CDR1 MNHNS and CDR2 SASEGT. This CDR3 contains 14 residues. Trimming took off 7 bases at V and 0 bases at J, with 11 bases between the two ends. The CDR3 region has the DNA TGTGCCAGCAAACGGGACGGAAGCACAGATACGCAGTATTTT. Translated: CASKRDGSTDTQYF.

In its sample, this clonotype was seen many times. V usage is TRBV5-4 and J usage is TRBJ2-5, with D tentatively TRBD1 (5 bases). Germline-derived CDR1 and CDR2 are SGHNT and YYREEE (reference sequence). This CDR3 has 15 amino acids. Trimming shortened V by 4 bases and J by 2 bases, and 15 bases separated the two germline ends. Here the CDR3 DNA reads TGTGCCAGCAGCAATGGGGCGGACGCTCAAGAGACCCAGTACTTC. Translation gives CASSNGADAQETQYF.

Details on this clonotype: The junction departs from the called germline gene at one end, perhaps through a read error. The chain combines TRBV9 with TRBJ1-2; D is ambiguous. The germline CDR1 and CDR2 sequences are SGDLS and YYNGEE. This CDR3 region has 15 residues. CDR3 nucleotides: TGTGCCAGTAGCGGTACGGCGGTTGGTCGCGATGGCTACACCTTC. The encoded protein is CASSGTAVGRDGYTF. Full variable domain (rest looked up from reference TRBV9 and TRBJ1-2): DSGVTQTPKHLITATGQRVTLRCSPRSGDLSVYWYQQSLDQGLQFLIQYYNGEERAKGNILERFSAQQFPDLHSELNLSSLELGDSALYFCASSGTAVGRDGYTFGSGTRLTVV.

The rearrangement joins TRBV20-1 to TRBJ1-6, with D possibly matching TRBD1 (5 bases). The CDR3 consists of 15 residues. Trimming left V 0 bases short and J 9 bases short, with 15 bases between. Germline CDR1 is DFQATT and CDR2 is SNEGSKA (reference sequence). In DNA, the CDR3 is TGCAGTGCTAGAGATCCCCTGGGGGGGGTTTCACCCCTCCACTTT. The encoded protein is CSARDPLGGVSPLHF.

This clonotype turned up a few times. The gene calls are TRBV20-1 and TRBJ2-3; 11 nucleotides align to TRBD2. CDR3 size: 19 residues. J gave up 0 bases and V 0 bases, and 11 bases lay outside the gene matches. Germline V lookup: CDR1 DFQATT, CDR2 SNEGSKA (reference sequence). CDR3 sequence (DNA): TGCAGTGCTAGAGATATGGGAACACTAGCGGGGGCTAGCACAGATACGCAGTATTTT. Protein sequence: CSARDMGTLAGASTDTQYF.

This clonotype was observed at least ten times. CDR3 bases: TGCAGTGCTAGAGTCCGTGCGGGGGAGACCCAGTACTTC. Its translation is CSARVRAGETQYF. The rearrangement joins TRBV20-1 to TRBJ2-5, with D possibly being TRBD2 (6 bases). Germline CDR1 and CDR2: DFQATT and SNEGSKA (reference sequence). This CDR3 has 13 residues. With 1 base removed from V and 5 bases from J, the gap between germline ends came to 11 bases.

The genes are TRBV20-1 and TRBJ2-7; 7 bases are shared with TRBD2. The CDR3 consists of 15 residues. V lost 0 bases to trimming and J lost 7 bases; unmatched junction nucleotides: 12. The germline V gene encodes CDR1 DFQATT and CDR2 SNEGSKA (reference sequence). CDR3 region: CSARDPAGKVNEQYF. The CDR3 nucleotides are TGCAGTGCTAGAGATCCAGCGGGGAAGGTTAATGAGCAGTACTTC.

The chain couples TRBV12-3 or TRBV12-4 to TRBJ1-5; possibly TRBD1 for D (6 bases). Trimming cost V 5 bases and J 6 bases, with 17 bases left between them. There are 15 residues in the CDR3. CDR3 bases: TGTGCCAGCAGTCCAGCAGGGGTCTCGGGTCAGCCCCAGCATTTT. Protein sequence: CASSPAGVSGQPQHF.

This clonotype was found many times. The rearrangement links TRBV6-5 to TRBJ2-7; 10 bases are a match to TRBD1. CDR1 and CDR2 from the germline V gene are MNHEY and SVGAGI. V lost 4 bases and J lost 0; bases outside the gene matches: 9. This CDR3 comprises 17 residues. In DNA form, the CDR3 reads TGTGCCAGCAGTTTCCTGGGACAGGGGACGAGCTCCTACGAGCAGTACTTC. As protein: CASSFLGQGTSSYEQYF.

The V and J genes are TRBV6-2 or TRBV6-3 and TRBJ1-2, with 12 nucleotides matching TRBD1. Germline V gives CDR1 MNHEY, CDR2 SVGEGT. This CDR3 is 15 amino acids long. The ends lost 5 bases at V and 7 bases at J; junction bases unmatched: 8. CDR3 bases: TGTGCCAGCAGTCCACGAGGGACAGGGGGCCCTGGCTACACCTTC. Protein product: CASSPRGTGGPGYTF.

This rearrangement joins TRBV6-6 to TRBJ2-7; 9 nucleotides agree with TRBD2. The CDR3 is made up of 14 amino acids. V dropped 4 bases and J dropped 5; count of bases not matched to a gene: 6. Germline V lookup: CDR1 MNHNY, CDR2 SVGAGI (reference sequence). CDR3 DNA: TGTGCCAGCAGTTTAGCGGGAGAAACCCACGAGCAGTACTTC. This gives the protein CASSLAGETHEQYF.

This chain uses TRBV9 with TRBJ2-1; the match to TRBD2 covers 7 bases. The germline gives CDR1 SGDLS, CDR2 YYNGEE. The V segment lost 4 bases and the J segment 13 bases; nucleotides outside the gene matches: 17. The CDR3 has 15 residues. In DNA form, the CDR3 reads TGTGCCAGCAGCCCGAGCGGGACTATGGAAGAGACCCAGTTCTTC. The encoded protein is CASSPSGTMEETQFF. The full variable domain, in which reference TRBV9 and TRBJ2-1 provide the parts outside the CDR3, is DSGVTQTPKHLITATGQRVTLRCSPRSGDLSVYWYQQSLDQGLQFLIQYYNGEERAKGNILERFSAQQFPDLHSELNLSSLELGDSALYFCASSPSGTMEETQFFGPGTRLTVL.

This clonotype has just one count. The chain has TRBV12-3 or TRBV12-4 and TRBJ2-7; TRBD1 might be the D (6 bases). V shed 0 bases and J shed 7 bases, with 19 bases lying between them. The CDR3 covers 16 residues. CDR3 bases: TGTGCCAGCAGTTTAGCGAGGGGGAACTCCAACAATGAGCAGTACTTC. Translation gives CASSLARGNSNNEQYF.

This clonotype appeared a few times. The chain joins TRBV12-3 or TRBV12-4 to TRBJ1-4; 7 bases agree with TRBD1. The CDR3 loop spans 14 amino acids. Trimming removed 6 bases from V and 5 bases from J; junction bases left unmatched: 6. CDR3 loop: CASSPGQRNEKLFF. In DNA form, the CDR3 reads TGTGCCAGCAGCCCGGGACAGAGGAATGAAAAACTGTTTTTT.

This clonotype appeared a few times. The chain combines TRBV29-1 with TRBJ1-2; 9 bases are shared with TRBD1. This CDR3 region has 16 residues. J was trimmed by 4 bases and V by 1 base; bases with no gene match: 10. Germline V gives CDR1 SQVTM, CDR2 ANQGSEA. The CDR3 nucleotides are TGCAGCGTTGAAGGGGGACAGGGAGGATTCTTCTATGGCTACACCTTC. It yields the protein CSVEGGQGGFFYGYTF.